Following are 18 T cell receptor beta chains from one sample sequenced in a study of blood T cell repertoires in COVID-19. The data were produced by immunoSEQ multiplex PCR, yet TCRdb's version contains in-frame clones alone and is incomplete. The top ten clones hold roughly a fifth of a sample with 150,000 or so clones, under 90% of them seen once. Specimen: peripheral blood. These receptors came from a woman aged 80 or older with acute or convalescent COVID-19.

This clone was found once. CDR3 region: CASSPTTGTRNTEAFF. The CDR3 DNA reads TGTGCCAGCAGTCCAACGACAGGCACCAGGAACACTGAAGCTTTCTTT. The chain couples TRBV27 to TRBJ1-1; D might be TRBD1 (6 bases). Trimming left V 5 bases short and J 1 base short, with 17 bases between. The CDR3 has 16 residues. CDR1 is MNHEY and CDR2 is SMNVEV in the germline V gene (reference sequence).

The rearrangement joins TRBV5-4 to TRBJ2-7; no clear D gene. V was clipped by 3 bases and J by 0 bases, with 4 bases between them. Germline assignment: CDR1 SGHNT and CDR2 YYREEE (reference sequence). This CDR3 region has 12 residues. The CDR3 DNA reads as TGTGCCAGCAGCTGGCTCTCCTACGAGCAGTACTTC. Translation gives CASSWLSYEQYF.

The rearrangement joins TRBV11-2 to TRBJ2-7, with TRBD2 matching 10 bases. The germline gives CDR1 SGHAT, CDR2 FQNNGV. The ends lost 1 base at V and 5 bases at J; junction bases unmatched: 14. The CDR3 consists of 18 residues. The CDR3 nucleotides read TGTGCCAGCAGCTTAGCCGCTAGCGGGAGTGCATATTCCCACGAGCAGTACTTC. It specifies CASSLAASGSAYSHEQYF.

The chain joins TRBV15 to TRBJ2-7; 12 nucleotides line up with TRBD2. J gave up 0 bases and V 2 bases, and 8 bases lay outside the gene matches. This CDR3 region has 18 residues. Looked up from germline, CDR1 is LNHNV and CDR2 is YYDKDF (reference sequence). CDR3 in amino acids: CATSRWTSGALSSYEQYF. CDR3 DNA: TGTGCCACCAGCAGATGGACTAGCGGGGCCCTTAGCTCCTACGAGCAGTACTTC.

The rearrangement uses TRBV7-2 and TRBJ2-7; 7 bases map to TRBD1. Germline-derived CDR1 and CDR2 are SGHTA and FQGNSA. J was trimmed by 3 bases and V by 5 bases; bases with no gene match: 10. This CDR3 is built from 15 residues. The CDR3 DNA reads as TGTGCCAGCAGCCAATTGACGGGACAGATCTACGAGCAGTACTTC. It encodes CASSQLTGQIYEQYF.

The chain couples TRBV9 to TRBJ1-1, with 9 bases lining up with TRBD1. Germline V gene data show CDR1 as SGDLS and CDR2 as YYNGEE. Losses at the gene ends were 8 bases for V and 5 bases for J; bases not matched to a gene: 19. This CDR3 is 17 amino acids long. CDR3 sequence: CASSRDLTGGMGTEAFF. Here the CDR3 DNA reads TGTGCCAGTTCAAGGGACTTAACAGGGGGCATGGGGACTGAAGCTTTCTTT.

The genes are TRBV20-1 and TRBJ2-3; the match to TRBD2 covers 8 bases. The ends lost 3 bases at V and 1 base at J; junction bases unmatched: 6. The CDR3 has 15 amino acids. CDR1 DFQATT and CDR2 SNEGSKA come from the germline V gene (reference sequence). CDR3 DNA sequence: TGCAGTGCTAGTGCCAGCGGGAGAGGCACAGATACGCAGTATTTT. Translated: CSASASGRGTDTQYF.

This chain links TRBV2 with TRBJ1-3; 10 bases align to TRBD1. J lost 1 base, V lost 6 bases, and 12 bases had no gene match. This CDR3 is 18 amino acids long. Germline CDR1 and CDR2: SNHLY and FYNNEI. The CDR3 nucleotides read TGTGCCAGCAGGACCGGGACAGGGGATAAGTTGTCTGGAAACACCATATATTTT. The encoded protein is CASRTGTGDKLSGNTIYF.

The CDR3 loop reads CASTPTGGGTREQYF. In DNA, the CDR3 is TGTGCCAGCACCCCTACAGGGGGCGGAACGCGAGAGCAGTACTTC. The gene calls are TRBV25-1 and TRBJ2-7; 9 bases align to TRBD1. Per germline, CDR1 MGHDK and CDR2 SYGVNS. This CDR3 contains 15 residues. The V segment lost 7 bases and the J segment 7 bases; nucleotides outside the gene matches: 14.

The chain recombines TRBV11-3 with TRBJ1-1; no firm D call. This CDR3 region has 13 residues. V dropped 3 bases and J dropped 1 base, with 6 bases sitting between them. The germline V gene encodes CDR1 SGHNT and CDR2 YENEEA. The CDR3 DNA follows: TGTGCCAGCAGCTTCCACAGGAACACTGAAGCTTTCTTT. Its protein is CASSFHRNTEAFF.

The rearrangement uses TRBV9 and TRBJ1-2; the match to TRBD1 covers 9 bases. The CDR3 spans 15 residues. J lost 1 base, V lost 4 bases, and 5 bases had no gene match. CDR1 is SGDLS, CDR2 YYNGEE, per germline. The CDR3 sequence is CASSTRQGDNYGYTF. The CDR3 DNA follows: TGTGCCAGCAGCACCCGACAGGGGGATAACTATGGCTACACCTTC.

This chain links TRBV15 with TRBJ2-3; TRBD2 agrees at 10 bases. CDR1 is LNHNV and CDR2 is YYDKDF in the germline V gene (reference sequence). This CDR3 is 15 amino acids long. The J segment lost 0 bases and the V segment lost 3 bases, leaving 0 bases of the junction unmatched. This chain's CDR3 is CATSRTSGSTDTQYF. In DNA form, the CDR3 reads TGTGCCACCAGCAGGACTAGCGGGAGCACAGATACGCAGTATTTT.

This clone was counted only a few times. The CDR3 region is CASPPGGAHWVFGNQPQHF. The CDR3 DNA reads TGCGCCAGCCCCCCGGGGGGCGCCCATTGGGTGTTTGGCAATCAGCCCCAGCATTTT. The chain uses TRBV23-1 and TRBJ1-5; D might be TRBD1 (6 bases). TRBV23-1 is flagged as an ORF with uncertain function. The V end was cut by 8 bases, the J end by 2 bases, with 28 bases between. The length of the CDR3 is 19 residues.

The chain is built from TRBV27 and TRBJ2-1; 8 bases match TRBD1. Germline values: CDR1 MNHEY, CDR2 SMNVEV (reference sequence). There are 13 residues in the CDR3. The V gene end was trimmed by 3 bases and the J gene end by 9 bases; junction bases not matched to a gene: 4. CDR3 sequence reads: CASSFDRGGEQFF. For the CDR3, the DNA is TGTGCCAGCAGTTTCGACAGGGGAGGTGAGCAGTTCTTC.

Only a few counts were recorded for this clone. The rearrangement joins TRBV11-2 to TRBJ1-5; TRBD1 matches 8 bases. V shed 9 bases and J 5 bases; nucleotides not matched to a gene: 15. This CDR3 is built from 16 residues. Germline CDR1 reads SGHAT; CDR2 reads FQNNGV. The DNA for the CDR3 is TGTGCCAGTCCGACGTCCCTGGACAGGGCGCATCAGCCCCAGCATTTT. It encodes CASPTSLDRAHQPQHF.

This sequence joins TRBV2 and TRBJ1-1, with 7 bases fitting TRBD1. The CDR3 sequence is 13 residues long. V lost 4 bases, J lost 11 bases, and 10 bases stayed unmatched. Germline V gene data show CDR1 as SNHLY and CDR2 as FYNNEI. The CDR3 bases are TGTGCCAGCAGTGCCGCGACAGGGCTTCAGGCTTTCTTT. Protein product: CASSAATGLQAFF.

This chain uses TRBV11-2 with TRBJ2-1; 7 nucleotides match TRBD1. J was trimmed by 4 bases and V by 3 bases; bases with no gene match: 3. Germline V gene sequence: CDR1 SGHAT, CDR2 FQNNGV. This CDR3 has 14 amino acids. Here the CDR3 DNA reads TGTGCCAGCAGCTTGGGGGACAGATACAATGAGCAGTTCTTC. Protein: CASSLGDRYNEQFF.

The CDR3 loop reads CASSLGGPYEQYF. Written as DNA, the CDR3 is TGTGCCAGCAGTTTGGGGGGACCCTACGAGCAGTACTTC. This chain links TRBV6-2 or TRBV6-3 with TRBJ2-7, with D tentatively TRBD2 (6 bases). CDR3 length equals 13 residues. Trimming removed 4 bases at V and 2 bases at J, with 9 bases between. Germline loops: CDR1 MNHEY, CDR2 SVGEGT.